One sample yielded the 13 T cell receptor delta chains listed below, sequenced in a study of fetal and pediatric gammadelta thymocytes. Fetal thymuses were obtained at 14 to 22 weeks estimated gestational age from elective pregnancy terminations. TCRdb reprocessed the reads using CATT. The data contain more than 500 delta-chain clones, 25% to 30% of them seen just once; the ten biggest clones take up 20% to 25%. The sequencing sample was made of Vgamma9Vdelta2 gamma-delta T cells from the thymus. As for subset: sorted CD3+gammadeltaTCR+Vgamma9+Vdelta2+ thymocytes. The receptors derive from a human fetus.

This clone was observed a single time. A far larger clone differs by one base, so this is likely a read error. This chain connects TRDV2 to TRDJ3, with TRDD3 matching over 10 bases. Since TCRdb gives no J gene, matching the DNA to germline was used here to assign it. CDR1 is GEAIGNYY and CDR2 is EKD in the germline V gene. J lost 4 bases, V lost 3 bases, and 2 bases had no gene match. The CDR3 sequence is 16 residues long. CDR3 loop: CACDSGGYWDTRQMFF. CDR3 coding DNA: TGTGCCTGTGACTCTGGGGGATATTGGGACACCCGACAGATGTTTTTC.

Regarding this clone: A far larger clone is a single base away, which makes a read error likely. Other DNA variants within this sample encode the same CDR3. J gene calling gave no result, while the V gene is TRDV2; the table's D call, TRDD3, has no DNA check behind it. Germline V lookup: CDR1 GEAIGNYY, CDR2 EKD. The CDR3 has 18 residues. The DNA of the CDR3 is TGTGCCTGTGACAAATACTGGGGGAGCTCCTGGGACACCCGACAGATGTTTTTT. Its protein product is CACDKYWGSSWDTRQMFF.

Remarks on this clone: This likely came from a read error, as a far larger clone is one base away. The chain recombines TRDV2 with TRDJ3; possibly TRDD3 for D (6 bases). From germline, CDR1 is GEAIGNYY and CDR2 EKD. The CDR3 loop spans 18 amino acids. DNA for the CDR3: TGTGCCTGTGACACCGCTGGGGTGAAGTCCTGGGACACCGGACAGATGTTTTTC. It encodes CACDTAGVKSWDTGQMFF.

Notes on this clone: One base separates it from a far larger clone, so it is likely a read error. The V gene is TRDV2, the J gene TRDJ1; tentative D call: TRDD3 (5 bases). The V end lost 0 bases, the J end lost 1 base, and 5 bases lay between the germline ends. The CDR3 is 13 residues long. Germline lookup yields CDR1 GEAIGNYY and CDR2 EKD. The DNA for the CDR3 is TGTGCCTGTGACACCGGGGGCACCGATAAACTCATCTTT. Translation gives CACDTGGTDKLIF.

In this sample, this clone is large. The rearrangement uses TRDV2 and TRDJ2; 10 bases are a match to TRDD3. Trimming took 0 bases from V and 5 from J; bases not matched to a gene: 2. The CDR3 sequence is 15 residues long. The V gene's germline CDR1 is GEAIGNYY and CDR2 EKD. CDR3 bases: TGTGCCTGTGACACCTTACTGGGGGATACAGCACAACTCTTCTTT. Protein product: CACDTLLGDTAQLFF.

For this clone: A far larger clone is one base from this, pointing to a likely read error. V is TRDV2 and J is TRDJ3; TRDD3 agrees at 8 bases. Germline V gene sequence: CDR1 GEAIGNYY, CDR2 EKD. This CDR3 contains 17 residues. V trimming: 3 bases; J trimming: 0 bases; junction bases outside the gene matches: 3. CDR3 in amino acids: CACDPGGYSWDTRQMFF. In DNA, the CDR3 is TGTGCCTGTGACCCCGGGGGATACTCCTGGGACACCCGACAGATGTTTTTC.

This clone appeared once. A far larger clone is one nucleotide away, so this likely arose from a read error. Other nucleotide sequences in the sample specify the same CDR3. The chain links TRDV2 to TRDJ1; 10 nucleotides align to TRDD3. TCRdb supplies no J gene; here it was assigned by aligning the nucleotide sequence to germline. The V gene's germline CDR1 is GEAIGNYY and CDR2 EKD. The trim removed 3 bases at V and 2 bases at J, leaving 5 bases unmatched. The CDR3 runs to 15 residues. The CDR3 coding sequence is TGTGCCTGTGACCCTGTACTGGGGGATACCGATAAACTCATCTTT. As protein: CACDPVLGDTDKLIF.

This clone has only a few counts. One base separates it from a far larger clone, so it is likely a read error. This chain uses TRDV2 with TRDJ1; 7 bases match TRDD3. Germline V gene sequence: CDR1 GEAIGNYY, CDR2 EKD. The CDR3 is 14 residues long. This CDR3 is CAGDTGGYTDKLIF. The CDR3 DNA sequence: TGTGCCGGTGACACCGGGGGATACACCGATAAACTCATCTTT.

Details on this clone: One junction end disagrees with the germline gene, perhaps due to a read error. The chain has TRDV2 and TRDJ3, with D possibly TRDD3 on 6 matching bases. TCRdb carries no J gene annotation; the J gene was assigned here by matching the DNA with germline. Germline-derived CDR1 and CDR2 are GEAIGNYY and EKD. The CDR3 sequence is 15 residues long. This CDR3 reads CAYDAPGDVTRRMFF. CDR3 coding DNA: TGTGCCTATGACGCACCTGGGGATGTCACCCGACGGATGTTTTTC.

A note on this clone: This likely reflects a read error, since a far larger clone is one base away. Other DNA sequences in this sample translate to the same CDR3. J is TRDJ3 and V is TRDV2; TRDD3 matches at 11 bases. TCRdb gives no J gene; it was assigned here by matching the DNA to germline. The CDR3 totals 18 residues. CDR1 is GEAIGNYY, CDR2 EKD, per germline. The CDR3 sequence: CACDTVLGDTWDTRQMFF. CDR3 DNA: TGCGCCTGTGACACCGTACTGGGGGATACCTGGGACACCCGACAGATGTTTTTC.

Of note for this clone: This likely reflects a read error, since a far larger clone is one base away. The chain joins TRDV2 to TRDJ3; the match to TRDD3 covers 10 bases. After removal of 5 bases from V and 0 bases from J, the junction contained 9 bases not matched to a gene. This CDR3 has 19 residues. Germline V gene sequence: CDR1 GEAIGNYY, CDR2 EKD. The CDR3 nucleotides read TGTGCCTGTGTCCCTGCGGGGGATACGTTCTCCTGGGACACCCGACAGATGTTTTTC. This sequence encodes CACVPAGDTFSWDTRQMFF.

This clone was seen a single time. It is likely a read error: a sequence one base away is far more abundant. The gene calls are TRDV2 and TRDJ3; the match to TRDD3 covers 9 bases. The J gene, missing from TCRdb, was assigned here through DNA to germline matching. Germline V gene lookup returns CDR1 GEAIGNYY and CDR2 EKD. The CDR3 has 19 residues. This CDR3 reads CSCDTVLGIRSWDTRQMFF. DNA of the CDR3: TGTTCCTGTGACACCGTACTGGGGATACGCTCCTGGGACACCCGACAGATGTTTTTC.

This clone turned up a few times. This sequence is one base from a far larger clone and is likely a read error. The rearrangement uses TRDV2 and TRDJ3; D possibly corresponds to TRDD3 (6 bases). TCRdb carries no J gene annotation; the J gene was assigned here by matching the DNA with germline. CDR3 length: 15 residues. V shed 0 bases and J shed 9 bases, with 11 bases lying between them. Germline V CDR1 and CDR2: GEAIGNYY, EKD. DNA for the CDR3: TGTGCCTGTGACACCCCTGGGGATGTCACCCGACAGATGTTTTTC. Its protein is CACDTPGDVTRQMFF.